This TCR beta chain was identified during a study of blood T cell repertoires in COVID-19. J lost 7 bases, V lost 7 bases, and 6 bases had no gene match. The CDR3 has 14 residues. Germline lookup yields CDR1 KGHDR and CDR2 SFDVKD. Measured with immunoSEQ multiplex PCR; TCRdb has only the in-frame clones, and not every one. This table holds under 200,000 clones, approximately 80% found once. This clone was seen a handful of times. Material for sequencing was PBMCs or T cells enriched from blood (not recorded which). The chain carries TRBV24-1 and TRBJ1-5; 10 positions agree with TRBD1. This receptor was taken from a man over 45 who had recovered from COVID-19. The CDR3 region is CATSGQGEIQPQHF. In DNA form, the CDR3 reads TGTGCCACCAGCGGACAGGGGGAGATACAGCCCCAGCATTTT.